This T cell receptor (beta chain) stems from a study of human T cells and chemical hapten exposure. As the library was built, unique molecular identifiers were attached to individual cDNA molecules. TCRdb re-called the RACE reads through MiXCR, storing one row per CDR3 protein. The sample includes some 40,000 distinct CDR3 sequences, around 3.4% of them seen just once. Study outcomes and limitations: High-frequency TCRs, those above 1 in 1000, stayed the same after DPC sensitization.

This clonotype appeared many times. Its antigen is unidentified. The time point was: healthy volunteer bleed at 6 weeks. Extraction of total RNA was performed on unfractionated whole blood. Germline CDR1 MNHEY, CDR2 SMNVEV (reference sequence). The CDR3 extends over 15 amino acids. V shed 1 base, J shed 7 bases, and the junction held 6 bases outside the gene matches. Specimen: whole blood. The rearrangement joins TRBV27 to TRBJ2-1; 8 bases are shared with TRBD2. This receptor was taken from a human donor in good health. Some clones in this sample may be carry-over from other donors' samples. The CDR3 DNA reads TGTGCCAGCAGTTTATTCTCGGGAGGGCCTAATGAGCAGTTCTTC. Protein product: CASSLFSGGPNEQFF.